The 2 T cell receptor beta chains listed next were all sequenced from one sample in a study of T cell clonality in common variable immunodeficiency. Sequencing was performed with immunoSEQ multiplex PCR; in TCRdb, only in-frame clones are kept and a portion is missing. Found here are approximately 56,000 clones, no singletons; the ten largest cover just over 2%. Sequencing used peripheral blood mononuclear cells. These TCRs come from a person between 18 and 75 years old in good health.

Many counts were recorded for this clone. From the germline J gene comes the end of the CDR3, since the read stops 3 residues before it. J is TRBJ2-3 and V is TRBV19; D is unresolved. The V end lost 6 bases, the J end lost 4 bases, and 8 bases lay between the germline ends. Germline V gives CDR1 LNHDA, CDR2 SQIVND (reference sequence). The CDR3 is made up of 12 amino acids. The CDR3 sequence: CASRKGSDTQYF. The sequenced CDR3 bases are TGTGCCAGTAGAAAAGGGTCAGATACG.

There are many counts of this clone. The sequence runs out 3 residues before the end of the CDR3; the remainder is reconstructed from the germline J gene. The chain has TRBV29-1 and TRBJ2-2, with 8 nucleotides matching TRBD1. Unmatched junction bases numbered 4, after V lost 3 bases and J lost 7 bases. Germline values: CDR1 SQVTM, CDR2 ANQGSEA. The CDR3 extends over 13 amino acids. CDR3 in amino acids: CSVEQGANGELFF. The CDR3 bases that were read are TGCAGCGTTGAGCAGGGGGCGAACGGGGAG.